Here is one TCR beta chain with its context. No antigen is known for it. Donors were systemically healthy Caucasian individuals from Russia aged about 6 to 95 years. Using a J-beta primer mix together with a sample-barcoded 5' primer, a second PCR was run for roughly 7 to 12 cycles. Template switching added a 12-random-nucleotide identifier to every cDNA molecule. TCRdb itself ran the 5' RACE reads through MiXCR, one entry per CDR3 protein. The table records some 1,800,000 distinct CDR3 sequences, approximately 40% of them present only once. The data were obtained in a study of blood T cells in healthy people across ages. Study-level findings and limits: Researchers deemed the diversity estimates from one million T cells underestimates.

This CDR3 spans 17 amino acids. Deletions cut 4 bases from V and 4 bases from J, with 21 bases between. Germline V gene lookup returns CDR1 SGHDN and CDR2 FVKESK. This chain uses TRBV14 with TRBJ2-3; TRBD2 might be the D (5 bases). This receptor was taken from a human donor in good health. Sequencing was performed on blood. CDR3 in amino acids: CASSPRRLSGGSDTQYF. The CDR3 nucleotides read TGTGCCAGCAGCCCTAGAAGACTATCTGGCGGGTCAGATACGCAGTATTTT.